This is a list of T cell receptor beta chains from one sample in a study of cytotoxic CD8 clonotypes in ibrutinib-treated CLL. The data were produced by immunoSEQ multiplex PCR, yet TCRdb's version contains in-frame clones alone and is incomplete. The sample consists of approximately 280,000 clones, approximately 79% of them appearing once. Source: PBMCs, taken at disease progression, from a patient treated with ibrutinib. The receptors come from a human donor with chronic lymphocytic leukemia. CDR3s include the opening cysteine and the closing phenylalanine or tryptophan. The D gene is left open where the match is weak. Only some rows state a clone size, as once, few, many or a class for expanded clones.

TRBV29-1	.	13	TRBJ2-1	.	CSVQDYPYNEQFF	TGCAGCGTACAGGACTATCCCTACAATGAGCAGTTCTTC
TRBV10-3	.	13	TRBJ2-1	TRBD2	CAISDRGGNEQFF	TGTGCCATCAGTGATCGGGGGGGCAATGAGCAGTTCTTC
TRBV9	.	16	TRBJ2-5	.	CASSPRRWGKGETQYF	TGTGCCAGCAGCCCCCGCCGTTGGGGGAAGGGAGAGACCCAGTACTTC
TRBV10-1	.	13	TRBJ2-1	.	CASSEIGVNEQFF	TGCGCCAGCAGTGAAATCGGGGTCAATGAGCAGTTCTTC
TRBV6-5	.	16	TRBJ1-2	TRBD1	CASSYVRGTGGFGYTF	TGTGCCAGCAGTTACGTTCGTGGGACAGGGGGCTTTGGCTACACCTTC
TRBV7-9	once	16	TRBJ2-3	.	CASSPPGGGSTDTQYF	TGTGCCAGCAGCCCCCCCGGGGGCGGTAGCACAGATACGCAGTATTTT
TRBV19	.	13	TRBJ1-1	.	CASSIGRVTEAFF	TGTGCCAGTAGTATAGGACGAGTCACTGAAGCTTTCTTT
TRBV4-1	.	14	TRBJ1-6	.	CASSQLPWNSPLHF	TGCGCCAGCAGCCAGCTACCCTGGAATTCACCCCTCCACTTT
TRBV11-2	once	16	TRBJ2-7	TRBD2	CASSTPSGLAVYEQYF	TGTGCCAGCAGCACACCTTCGGGACTAGCGGTATACGAGCAGTACTTC
TRBV4-1	.	20	TRBJ2-2	TRBD2	CASSQSWGLADERNTGELFF	TGCGCCAGCAGCCAAAGTTGGGGACTAGCGGATGAACGGAACACCGGGGAGCTGTTTTTT
TRBV7-9	.	14	TRBJ2-7	TRBD2	CASSSQAGLLEQYF	TGTGCCAGCAGCTCGCAGGCGGGACTACTCGAGCAGTACTTC
TRBV2	.	15	TRBJ2-1	.	CASSVPRDKLHEQFF	TGTGCCAGCAGTGTCCCTCGGGACAAGTTACATGAGCAGTTCTTC
TRBV19	few	14	TRBJ1-2	.	CASSIPGTPYGYTF	TGTGCCAGTAGTATACCCGGGACTCCCTATGGCTACACCTTC
TRBV7-2	.	14	TRBJ2-5	TRBD1	CASSSGTGGQTQYF	TGTGCCAGCAGCTCCGGGACAGGTGGGCAGACCCAGTACTTC
TRBV19	few	15	TRBJ2-7	TRBD2	CASSPGTSAAYEQYF	TGTGCCAGTAGTCCTGGGACTAGCGCTGCCTACGAGCAGTACTTC
TRBV2	few	14	TRBJ2-7	TRBD1	CASGLTGVLSEQYF	TGTGCCAGCGGGTTGACAGGGGTTCTTTCCGAGCAGTACTTC
TRBV7-8	.	20	TRBJ2-5	TRBD2	CASSLELSASGGDKQETQYF	TGTGCCAGCAGCTTAGAGCTTTCGGCTAGCGGGGGGGATAAACAAGAGACCCAGTACTTC
TRBV19	.	14	TRBJ1-2	.	CASSIGAIGYGYTF	TGTGCCAGTAGTATAGGGGCCATCGGCTATGGCTACACCTTC
TRBV27	.	15	TRBJ2-5	.	CASSIVAVQGVTQYF	TGTGCCAGCAGTATAGTAGCGGTCCAGGGGGTGACCCAGTACTTC
TRBV19	.	15	TRBJ2-7	TRBD1	CASSPAGTGAYEQYF	TGTGCCAGTAGTCCCGCCGGGACAGGGGCCTACGAGCAGTACTTC
TRBV29-1	once	13	TRBJ2-1	TRBD1	CSPGQGPYNEQFF	TGCAGCCCGGGACAGGGACCCTACAATGAGCAGTTCTTC
TRBV29-1	.	12	TRBJ2-1	.	CSGHAARNEQFF	TGCAGCGGTCATGCGGCGCGTAATGAGCAGTTCTTC
TRBV5-1	.	14	TRBJ1-2	.	CASSLEFSDYGYTF	TGCGCCAGCAGCTTGGAGTTCTCCGACTACGGCTACACCTTC
TRBV4-1	.	14	TRBJ2-1	.	CASSQFSGYNEQFF	TGCGCCAGCAGCCAATTTAGCGGCTACAATGAGCAGTTCTTC
TRBV7-2	few	13	TRBJ2-5	.	CASSFPTGETQYF	TGTGCCAGCAGCTTCCCCACAGGGGAGACCCAGTACTTC
TRBV4-3	.	15	TRBJ2-5	TRBD2	CASSQVPGGQETQYF	TGCGCCAGCAGCCAAGTGCCGGGGGGGCAAGAGACCCAGTACTTC
TRBV2	.	14	TRBJ2-5	.	CASYTGTARGAQYF	TGTGCCAGCTACACCGGGACAGCGCGGGGGGCCCAGTACTTC
TRBV7-2	.	16	TRBJ1-3	.	CASSSTGRALGNTIYF	TGTGCCAGCAGCTCCACAGGCCGAGCTCTTGGAAACACCATATATTTT
TRBV4-3	.	15	TRBJ2-7	TRBD2	CASSQSGGGRDEQYF	TGCGCCAGCAGCCAAAGCGGAGGAGGGAGGGACGAGCAGTACTTC
TRBV23-1	.	9	TRBJ2-7	.	CAPPQGRWF	TGCGCCCCACCCCAGGGACGGTGGTTC
TRBV4-1	few	12	TRBJ2-5	.	CASSQDHETQYF	TGCGCCAGCAGCCAAGATCATGAGACCCAGTACTTC
TRBV19	.	14	TRBJ1-5	.	CASSISHGTQPQHF	TGTGCCAGTAGTATTAGTCACGGAACTCAGCCCCAGCATTTT
TRBV29-1	.	14	TRBJ2-2	.	CSVSPGPGTGELFF	TGCAGCGTCTCACCGGGCCCCGGCACCGGGGAGCTGTTTTTT
TRBV5-8	few	13	TRBJ1-5	.	CAGMGDSNQPQHF	TGTGCCGGCATGGGCGATAGCAATCAGCCCCAGCATTTT
TRBV5-1	.	13	TRBJ1-6	TRBD1	CASSSGQGKSLHF	TGCGCCAGCAGCTCAGGACAGGGCAAGAGCCTCCACTTT
TRBV4-1	.	14	TRBJ1-2	TRBD1	CASSRSGTGYGYTF	TGCGCCAGCAGCCGCTCCGGGACAGGGTATGGCTACACCTTC
TRBV7-2	few	14	TRBJ1-5	.	CASSLVQANQPQHF	TGTGCCAGCAGCTTAGTACAGGCCAATCAGCCCCAGCATTTT
TRBV11-2	once	17	TRBJ1-4	.	CASSLGKTWLPYEKLFF	TGTGCCAGCAGCTTAGGGAAAACGTGGTTGCCTTATGAAAAACTGTTTTTT
TRBV28	few	11	TRBJ2-2	.	CASRNTGELFF	TGTGCCAGCAGGAACACCGGGGAGCTGTTTTTT
TRBV5-6	.	14	TRBJ1-2	TRBD1	CASSTGTGGYGYTF	TGTGCCAGCAGCACAGGGACAGGGGGCTATGGCTACACCTTC
TRBV4-1	.	15	TRBJ2-7	.	CASSQVWQGPYEQYF	TGCGCCAGCAGCCAAGTTTGGCAGGGACCCTACGAGCAGTACTTC
TRBV19	.	12	TRBJ1-2	.	CASTWDGWGYTF	TGTGCCAGTACCTGGGACGGCTGGGGCTACACCTTC
TRBV5-6	.	16	TRBJ1-3	TRBD1	CASSDLGQRSGNTIYF	TGTGCCAGCAGCGACCTGGGACAGCGCTCTGGAAACACCATATATTTT
TRBV5-4	.	15	TRBJ2-2	.	CASSFSGAGTGELFF	TGTGCCAGCAGCTTTTCGGGGGCGGGGACCGGGGAGCTGTTTTTT
TRBV5-1	few	15	TRBJ2-7	.	CASSLSLVGSYEQYF	TGCGCCAGCAGCTTGTCCCTTGTGGGTTCCTACGAGCAGTACTTC
TRBV5-1	few	15	TRBJ1-6	.	CASSLGTEVNSPLHF	TGCGCCAGCAGCTTGGGGACTGAGGTGAATTCACCCCTCCACTTT
TRBV10-2	.	17	TRBJ1-3	TRBD1	CASSESIPTGTGNTIYF	TGCGCCAGCAGTGAGTCGATTCCGACAGGGACTGGAAACACCATATATTTT
TRBV20-1	.	11	TRBJ1-2	.	CSVKTGYGYTF	TGCAGTGTTAAGACAGGTTATGGCTACACCTTC
TRBV18	few	14	TRBJ1-2	.	CASSQGLEAYGYTF	TGTGCCAGCTCACAGGGGCTGGAGGCCTATGGCTACACCTTC
TRBV29-1	.	15	TRBJ2-7	TRBD1	CSVEEGQGSSYEQYF	TGCAGCGTTGAAGAGGGACAGGGGAGCTCCTACGAGCAGTACTTC
TRBV7-3	.	15	TRBJ2-1	.	CASSSTIFSYNEQFF	TGTGCCAGCAGCTCTACTATTTTCTCCTACAATGAGCAGTTCTTC
TRBV5-1	.	15	TRBJ2-7	TRBD2	CASSWLAGGLYEQYF	TGCGCCAGCAGCTGGCTAGCGGGAGGGCTCTACGAGCAGTACTTC
TRBV4-1	.	17	TRBJ1-6	.	CASSPLDRPRGNSPLHF	TGCGCCAGCAGCCCACTAGACAGGCCTCGGGGTAATTCACCCCTCCACTTT
TRBV15	.	14	TRBJ2-7	TRBD1	CATSRAGGAYEQYF	TGTGCCACCAGCAGAGCAGGGGGAGCCTACGAGCAGTACTTC
TRBV4-3	few	15	TRBJ1-2	.	CASSQDRAANYGYTF	TGCGCCAGCAGCCAAGATCGGGCAGCTAACTATGGCTACACCTTC
TRBV6-6	.	12	TRBJ1-1	.	CASSWGNTEAFF	TGTGCCAGCAGTTGGGGAAACACTGAAGCTTTCTTT
TRBV4-1	.	16	TRBJ2-3	.	CASSQERRTSTDTQYF	TGCGCCAGCAGCCAAGAACGGCGTACTAGCACAGATACGCAGTATTTT
TRBV7-6	.	15	TRBJ2-5	TRBD2	CASSSVGGAKETQYF	TGTGCCAGCAGTTCCGTCGGGGGGGCCAAAGAGACCCAGTACTTC
TRBV29-1	.	12	TRBJ2-5	.	CSVDPVQETQYF	TGCAGCGTTGACCCAGTCCAGGAGACCCAGTACTTC